Each of the 27 T cell receptor beta chains below was sequenced from the same sample in a study of shared clonotypes between healthy human individuals (dated by TCRdb to the early 2020s). Libraries were built with the immunoSEQ multiplex PCR assay. As stored in TCRdb, this immuneACCESS dataset retains in-frame rearrangements with V and J assigned. A fraction of the clones does not appear; measured against another copy, unresolved V genes explain less than half of the discrepancy, and the remainder lacks a known reason. This sample comprises about 1,500,000 clones, around 97% of them detected only once. Of the sample, approximately 1.1% is held by the ten largest clones. The sample was naive CD4+ T cells sorted from blood. The cell subset or site label for this specimen denotes: CD45RA+ positively selected. Source of these receptors: a man under 40 in good health.

J is TRBJ2-1 and V is TRBV7-9; a possible D gene is TRBD2 (6 bases). V shed 6 bases and J shed 6 bases, with 15 bases lying between them. The CDR3 runs to 14 residues. Germline CDR1 is SEHNR and CDR2 is FQNEAQ (reference sequence). The CDR3 nucleotides read TGTGCCAGCAGGGGCGGGGCGGGTACCAATGAGCAGTTCTTC. Translated, it gives CASRGGAGTNEQFF.

The chain links TRBV28 to TRBJ2-5; maybe TRBD2 (5 bases). Germline V CDR1 and CDR2: MDHEN, SYDVKM. Trimming removed 7 bases at V and 5 bases at J, with 14 bases between. The CDR3 runs to 13 residues. CDR3 amino acids: CASTVLGIETQYF. The CDR3 bases are TGTGCCAGCACCGTACTAGGTATCGAGACCCAGTACTTC.

The V call is TRBV23-1, the J call TRBJ2-7, with TRBD1 matching 9 bases. TRBV23-1 is an ORF, and what it does is uncertain. CDR3 length equals 15 residues. The V gene end was trimmed by 3 bases and the J gene end by 3 bases; junction bases not matched to a gene: 6. The CDR3 loop is CASSQAPGQGYEQYF. CDR3 in DNA: TGCGCCAGCAGTCAGGCCCCGGGACAGGGCTACGAGCAGTACTTC.

This chain links TRBV28 with TRBJ2-2, with 9 positions matching TRBD2. Germline CDR1 MDHEN, CDR2 SYDVKM. J was trimmed by 6 bases and V by 5 bases; bases with no gene match: 7. The CDR3 contains 15 residues. CDR3 loop: CASSLRLAGAGELFF. The CDR3, as DNA: TGTGCCAGCAGTCTAAGATTAGCGGGAGCCGGGGAGCTGTTTTTT.

The V gene is TRBV30, the J gene TRBJ1-5, with D possibly TRBD1 on 5 matching bases. Germline V gives CDR1 GTSNPN, CDR2 SVGIG (reference sequence). Trimming took 4 bases from V and 4 from J, leaving 11 bases between them. The CDR3 length is 13 residues. CDR3 DNA sequence: TGTGCCTGGAATATAGGGGAGAATCAGCCCCAGCATTTT. This translates into CAWNIGENQPQHF.

The sample holds one count of this clone. The V gene is TRBV10-2, the J gene TRBJ2-1; 11 bases are shared with TRBD1. With 8 bases clipped from V and 7 bases from J, the junction kept 4 bases outside the gene matches. Germline CDR1 is WSHSY and CDR2 is SAAADI. This CDR3 spans 13 amino acids. Here the CDR3 reads CASRTGGMNEQFF. As DNA, the CDR3 is TGCGCCAGCCGGACAGGGGGCATGAATGAGCAGTTCTTC.

The genes are TRBV7-6 and TRBJ2-5; D is uncertain. V was trimmed by 1 base and J by 2 bases, leaving 11 bases between them. The CDR3 has 15 residues. Germline values: CDR1 SGHVS, CDR2 FNYEAQ. CDR3 in amino acids: CASSLGIGWQETQYF. The CDR3 nucleotides are TGTGCCAGCAGCTTAGGCATAGGGTGGCAAGAGACCCAGTACTTC.

With respect to this clone: A much more abundant neighbour one base away suggests this may be a read error. Other DNA sequences in the same sample also yield this CDR3. The chain couples TRBV25-1 to TRBJ2-1; 9 nucleotides agree with TRBD2. The ends lost 6 bases at V and 2 bases at J; junction bases unmatched: 8. The CDR3 has 16 amino acids. From germline, CDR1 is MGHDK and CDR2 SYGVNS. CDR3 residues: CASRGIAGEAYNEQFF. Here the CDR3 DNA reads TGTGCCAGCAGGGGTATAGCGGGAGAAGCCTACAATGAGCAGTTCTTC.

J is TRBJ1-4 and V is TRBV7-9, with a weak D call TRBD1 (6 bases). Per the germline V gene, CDR1 is SEHNR and CDR2 is FQNEAQ (reference sequence). The CDR3 covers 15 residues. V lost 5 bases and J lost 7, with 17 bases in between. CDR3 residues: CASSPGQGGGEKLFF. The CDR3, as DNA: TGTGCCAGCAGCCCAGGACAAGGGGGGGGTGAAAAACTGTTTTTT.

This clone came up once. The chain has TRBV18 and TRBJ1-1, with D maybe TRBD1 (5 bases). V was trimmed by 0 bases and J by 5 bases, leaving 13 bases between them. Germline assignment: CDR1 KGHSH and CDR2 LQKENI. The CDR3 is 15 residues long. CDR3 residues: CASSPPPPGWTEAFF. The CDR3 bases are TGTGCCAGCTCACCACCCCCTCCAGGGTGGACTGAAGCTTTCTTT.

The J gene is TRBJ2-2, the V gene TRBV5-4, with TRBD2 as a possible D gene (7 bases). This CDR3 region has 17 residues. V was pared by 5 bases and J by 4 bases, with 21 bases between. The V gene's germline CDR1 is SGHNT and CDR2 YYREEE (reference sequence). CDR3 region: CASSPWGRERVTGELFF. CDR3 nucleotide sequence: TGTGCCAGCAGTCCTTGGGGGCGGGAGAGGGTCACCGGGGAGCTGTTTTTT.

The chain recombines TRBV7-3 with TRBJ2-7, with 10 positions matching TRBD2. Looked up from germline, CDR1 is SGHTA and CDR2 is FQGTGA. The CDR3 is made up of 15 amino acids. Trimming took 2 bases from V and 4 from J; bases not matched to a gene: 5. As DNA, the CDR3 is TGTGCCAGCAGCTTAGGGGGTAGCGGGAGGTACGAGCAGTACTTC. Translated: CASSLGGSGRYEQYF.

V gene TRBV29-1 combines with J gene TRBJ2-1, with 11 bases identical to TRBD2. The CDR3 has 14 residues. The ends lost 4 bases at V and 4 bases at J; junction bases unmatched: 3. Germline CDR1 reads SQVTM; CDR2 reads ANQGSEA. CDR3: CSVVAGGPYNEQFF. The CDR3 coding sequence is TGCAGCGTTGTAGCGGGAGGGCCTTACAATGAGCAGTTCTTC.

This clone has just one count. The CDR3: CASSLAWGGEETQYF. The CDR3 coding sequence is TGCGCCAGCAGCTTGGCCTGGGGGGGAGAAGAGACCCAGTACTTC. This chain uses TRBV5-1 with TRBJ2-5; the match to TRBD2 covers 7 bases. The trim removed 0 bases at V and 3 bases at J, leaving 5 bases unmatched. Germline V gene data show CDR1 as SGHRS and CDR2 as YFSETQ. The CDR3 length is 15 residues.

The chain couples TRBV18 to TRBJ2-1; 7 nucleotides line up with TRBD2. Germline-derived CDR1 and CDR2 are KGHSH and LQKENI. V was pared by 2 bases and J by 4 bases, with 8 bases of the junction left unmatched. The CDR3 is 16 amino acids. CDR3 region: CASSPNPPGRYNEQFF. The CDR3 coding sequence is TGTGCCAGCTCACCAAACCCTCCCGGGAGGTACAATGAGCAGTTCTTC.

The chain joins TRBV6-6 to TRBJ2-1; 7 positions match TRBD2. The CDR3 covers 13 residues. CDR1 is MNHNY and CDR2 is SVGAGI in the germline V gene (reference sequence). Trimming cost V 5 bases and J 15 bases; bases outside gene matches: 13. For the CDR3, the DNA is TGTGCCAGCAGTACCCTGACTAGCAGATTGCCGTTCTTC. Its translation is CASSTLTSRLPFF.

This clone has a handful of counts. V gene TRBV7-9 combines with J gene TRBJ1-2, with D perhaps matching TRBD1 (6 bases). V lost 4 bases, J lost 7 bases, and 13 bases lay in between. The CDR3 contains 13 residues. From germline, CDR1 is SEHNR and CDR2 FQNEAQ (reference sequence). CDR3 DNA: TGTGCCAGCAGCTCAGGGGTGAGCGCTGGCTACACCTTC. Translation: CASSSGVSAGYTF.

Concerning this clone: This sample also contains other DNA sequences that code for the same CDR3. V usage is TRBV6-5 and J usage is TRBJ1-3; D uncertain. The CDR3 spans 15 residues. Trimming took 0 bases from V and 0 from J, leaving 6 bases between them. CDR1 MNHEY and CDR2 SVGAGI come from the germline V gene. In nucleotides, the CDR3 is TGTGCCAGCAGTTACTCGGGATCCTCTGGAAACACCATATATTTT. It yields the protein CASSYSGSSGNTIYF.

V usage is TRBV30 and J usage is TRBJ2-1, with 8 bases fitting TRBD2. Germline V gene data show CDR1 as GTSNPN and CDR2 as SVGIG (reference sequence). V shed 2 bases and J 12 bases; nucleotides not matched to a gene: 6. This CDR3 contains 12 residues. The CDR3, as DNA: TGTGCCTGGAGTATCCAGCGGGAGACGCAGTTCTTC. The encoded protein is CAWSIQRETQFF.

The chain links TRBV18 to TRBJ2-3, with 8 bases fitting TRBD2. Looked up from germline, CDR1 is KGHSH and CDR2 is LQKENI. The CDR3 is 15 amino acids. The V segment lost 3 bases and the J segment 2 bases; nucleotides outside the gene matches: 4. CDR3: CASSPGLEPTDTQYF. CDR3 in DNA: TGTGCCAGCTCACCGGGACTAGAACCCACAGATACGCAGTATTTT.

This rearrangement joins TRBV19 to TRBJ2-7; TRBD1 agrees at 9 bases. The V gene's germline CDR1 is LNHDA and CDR2 SQIVND (reference sequence). V lost 7 bases, J lost 4 bases, and 17 bases stayed unmatched. The CDR3 contains 17 residues. The CDR3 loop reads CASTPRPGTGRRYEQYF. The CDR3 nucleotides are TGTGCCAGTACCCCAAGGCCAGGGACAGGGCGAAGATACGAGCAGTACTTC.

V and J are TRBV14 and TRBJ2-1, with 7 bases identical to TRBD2. There are 15 residues in the CDR3. V shed 1 base and J 4 bases; nucleotides not matched to a gene: 4. CDR1 is SGHDN and CDR2 is FVKESK in the germline V gene. The CDR3 reads CASSQVAGPYNEQFF. For the CDR3, the DNA is TGTGCCAGCAGCCAAGTAGCGGGCCCTTACAATGAGCAGTTCTTC.

CDR3 DNA: TGTGCCAGCAGTACCCAGGGGCGCTCCTACAATGAGCAGTTCTTC. It yields the protein CASSTQGRSYNEQFF. The chain is built from TRBV27 and TRBJ2-1; tentatively, D is TRBD1 (6 bases). Trimming shortened V by 5 bases and J by 0 bases, and 11 bases separated the two germline ends. The germline V gene encodes CDR1 MNHEY and CDR2 SMNVEV (reference sequence). The CDR3 length is 15 residues.

This chain connects TRBV7-2 to TRBJ2-2; a weak D match, TRBD2 (6 bases). V was clipped by 5 bases and J by 4 bases, with 14 bases between them. This CDR3 is built from 15 residues. The germline gives CDR1 SGHTA, CDR2 FQGNSA. Here the CDR3 DNA reads TGTGCCAGCAGCGATTACGGGAGTATCACCGGGGAGCTGTTTTTT. Its translation: CASSDYGSITGELFF.

This clone was counted only a few times. Other DNA sequences within the sample encode an identical CDR3. The genes are TRBV5-1 and TRBJ2-1, with 7 bases aligning to TRBD2. This CDR3 comprises 15 residues. Germline lookup yields CDR1 SGHRS and CDR2 YFSETQ. Losses at the gene ends were 0 bases for V and 3 bases for J; bases not matched to a gene: 3. The DNA of the CDR3 is TGCGCCAGCAGCTTGGGGCTAGCGGACTACAATGAGCAGTTCTTC. Translation gives CASSLGLADYNEQFF.

The rearrangement joins TRBV7-9 to TRBJ1-5; a possible D gene is TRBD1 (5 bases). The CDR3 is 15 amino acids. The germline gives CDR1 SEHNR, CDR2 FQNEAQ (reference sequence). Trimming removed 2 bases from V and 1 base from J, with 9 bases in between. The CDR3 sequence is CASSLLGGSNQPQHF. In DNA form, the CDR3 reads TGTGCCAGCAGCTTATTGGGGGGGAGCAATCAGCCCCAGCATTTT. The variable domain in full, with the rest retrieved from reference TRBV7-9 and TRBJ1-5, is DTGVSQNPRHKITKRGQNVTFRCDPISEHNRLYWYRQTLGQGPEFLTYFQNEAQLEKSRLLSDRFSAERPKGSFSTLEIQRTEQGDSAMYLCASSLLGGSNQPQHFGDGTRLSIL.

The chain links TRBV14 to TRBJ1-1; TRBD1 aligns across 8 bases. The CDR3 has 13 residues. Germline assignment: CDR1 SGHDN and CDR2 FVKESK. Trimming cost V 6 bases and J 6 bases; bases outside gene matches: 6. CDR3 sequence: CASRRQGMAEAFF. CDR3 nucleotides: TGTGCCAGCAGACGACAGGGGATGGCTGAAGCTTTCTTT.